This T cell receptor beta chain stems from a study of radiation and T cells in renal cell carcinoma. About the study: Nephrectomy followed 15 Gy stereotactic body radiation by 4 weeks. Study-wide points: In blood, top tumor clones expanded by 2 weeks, shrinking by 4.

The V and J ends lost 0 bases and 3 bases, in that order; junction bases with no gene match: 5. There are 15 residues in the CDR3. Germline lookup yields CDR1 MNHEY and CDR2 SMNVEV (reference sequence). Of note for this clone: What it binds is not known.

Clones were read by immunoSEQ multiplex PCR, and TCRdb kept only the in-frame ones, dropping some. The data contain 65,000 to 80,000 clones, around 85% of them singletons. Time point defined: blood 2 weeks post-SBRT. Treatment meaning: 15 Gy SBRT to primary tumor, nephrectomy 4 weeks later. Blood was sampled at baseline, 2 weeks and 4 weeks after SBRT. The patient's renal cell carcinoma had clear cell pathology. The chain couples TRBV27 to TRBJ2-7; TRBD2 matches 7 bases. This TCR was recovered from a woman between 45 and 60 years old with renal cell carcinoma. The source was blood, collected from a patient whose treatment included radiotherapy and nephrectomy. CDR3 sequence (DNA): TGTGCCAGCAGTTTATCGGGGAGGGCCGTCTACGAGCAGTACTTC. The encoded protein is CASSLSGRAVYEQYF.